The TCR beta chain described here comes from a study of monozygotic twins with inflammatory bowel disease. PCR of TCRalpha and TCRbeta cDNA was nested, with two rounds of about 17 and 10 cycles. TCRdb re-called the 5' RACE reads and gives one entry per CDR3 protein, without DNA. The sample table sets out 200,000 to 250,000 distinct CDR3 sequences. The CDR3 has 15 amino acids. Germline CDR1 is SGHRS and CDR2 is YFSETQ. The receptor was derived from a human donor with ulcerative colitis or Crohn's disease, or a healthy co-twin of an affected twin (not recorded which). The J gene is TRBJ2-3, the V gene TRBV5-1; the D call of TRBD1 rests on TCRdb alone, since no DNA is present to check it. What was sequenced was blood. The CDR3 here is CASSLLAAGVGTQYF.